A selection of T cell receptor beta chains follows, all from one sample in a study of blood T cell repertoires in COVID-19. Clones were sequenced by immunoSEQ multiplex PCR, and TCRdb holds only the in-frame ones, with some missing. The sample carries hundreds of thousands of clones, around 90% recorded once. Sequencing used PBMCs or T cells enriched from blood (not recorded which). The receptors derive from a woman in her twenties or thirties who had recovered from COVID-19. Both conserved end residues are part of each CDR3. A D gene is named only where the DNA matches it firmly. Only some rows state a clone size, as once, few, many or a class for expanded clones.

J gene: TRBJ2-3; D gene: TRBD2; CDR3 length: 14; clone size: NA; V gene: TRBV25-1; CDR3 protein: CASRLAGDTDTQYF; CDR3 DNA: TGTGCCAGCAGATTAGCGGGGGACACAGATACGCAGTATTTT
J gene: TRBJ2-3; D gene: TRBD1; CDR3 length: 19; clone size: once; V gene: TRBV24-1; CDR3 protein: CATSDSIQKDRGSTDTQYF; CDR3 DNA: TGTGCCACCAGTGATTCGATACAGAAAGACAGGGGAAGCACAGATACGCAGTATTTT
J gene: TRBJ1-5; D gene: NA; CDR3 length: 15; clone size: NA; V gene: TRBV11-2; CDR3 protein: CASSLAGRGNQPQHF; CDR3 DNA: TGTGCCAGCAGCTTAGCCGGACGGGGAAATCAGCCCCAGCATTTT
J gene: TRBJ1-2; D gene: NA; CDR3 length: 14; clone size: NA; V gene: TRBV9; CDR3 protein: CASSVDRGGYGYTF; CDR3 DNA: TGTGCCAGCAGCGTAGATAGGGGGGGCTATGGCTACACCTTC
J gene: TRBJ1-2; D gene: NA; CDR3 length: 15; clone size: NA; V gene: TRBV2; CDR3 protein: CASSEESRGIYGYTF; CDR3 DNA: TGTGCCAGCAGTGAAGAGAGCCGTGGTATCTATGGCTACACCTTC
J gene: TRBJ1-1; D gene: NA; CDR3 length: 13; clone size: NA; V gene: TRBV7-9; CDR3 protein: CASSFTDAGFAFF; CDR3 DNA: TGTGCCAGCAGCTTCACGGACGCAGGGTTCGCTTTCTTT
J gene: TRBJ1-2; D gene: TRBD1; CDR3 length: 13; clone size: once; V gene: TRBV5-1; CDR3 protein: CASSLRQGHARVF; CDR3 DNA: TGCGCCAGCAGCTTACGACAGGGACACGCGAGGGTCTTC
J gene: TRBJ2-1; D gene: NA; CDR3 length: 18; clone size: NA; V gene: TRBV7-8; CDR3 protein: CASSPARIVGGSYNEQFF; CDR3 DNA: TGTGCCAGCAGCCCGGCCCGAATAGTTGGCGGTTCCTACAATGAGCAGTTCTTC
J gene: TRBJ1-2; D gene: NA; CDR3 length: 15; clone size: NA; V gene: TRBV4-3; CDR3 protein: CASSQGPPPNYGYTF; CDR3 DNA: TGCGCCAGCAGCCAAGGTCCCCCTCCTAACTATGGCTACACCTTC
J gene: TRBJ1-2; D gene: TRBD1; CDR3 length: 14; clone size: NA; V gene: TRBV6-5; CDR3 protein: CASSYTGTGNGYTF; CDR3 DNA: TGTGCCAGCAGCTATACCGGGACAGGGAATGGCTACACCTTC
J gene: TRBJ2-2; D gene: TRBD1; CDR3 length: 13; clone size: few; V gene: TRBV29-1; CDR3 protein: CSAKIQGTGELFF; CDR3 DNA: TGCAGCGCCAAAATACAGGGGACCGGGGAGCTGTTTTTT
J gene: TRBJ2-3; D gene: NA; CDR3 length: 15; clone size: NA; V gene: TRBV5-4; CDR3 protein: CASSLVGGFTDTQYF; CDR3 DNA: TGTGCCAGCAGCTTGGTGGGGGGTTTCACAGATACGCAGTATTTT
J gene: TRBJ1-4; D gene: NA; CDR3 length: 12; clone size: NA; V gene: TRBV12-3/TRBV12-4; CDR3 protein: CASSPGGKKLFF; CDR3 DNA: TGTGCCAGCAGCCCCGGGGGGAAAAAACTGTTTTTT
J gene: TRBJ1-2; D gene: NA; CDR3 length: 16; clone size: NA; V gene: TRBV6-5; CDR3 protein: CASSYPGTIANYGYTF; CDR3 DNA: TGTGCCAGCAGTTACCCCGGGACAATTGCTAACTATGGCTACACCTTC
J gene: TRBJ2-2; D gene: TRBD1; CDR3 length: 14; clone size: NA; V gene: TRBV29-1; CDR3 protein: CSVVIGGAGGELFF; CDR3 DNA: TGCAGCGTTGTAATAGGGGGCGCTGGCGGGGAGCTGTTTTTT
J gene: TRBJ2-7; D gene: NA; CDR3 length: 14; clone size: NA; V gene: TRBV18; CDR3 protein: CASSPQGHRYEQYF; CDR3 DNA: TGTGCCAGCTCACCCCAGGGACATCGCTACGAGCAGTACTTC
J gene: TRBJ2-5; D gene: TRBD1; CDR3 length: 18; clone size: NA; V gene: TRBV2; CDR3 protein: CASSVERQGLFWMETQYF; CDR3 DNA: TGTGCCAGCAGTGTGGAGAGACAGGGGTTATTTTGGATGGAGACCCAGTACTTC
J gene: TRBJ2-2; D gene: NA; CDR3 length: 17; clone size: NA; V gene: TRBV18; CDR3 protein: CASSPSSGLVNTGELFF; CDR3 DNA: TGTGCCAGCTCACCATCCTCGGGACTCGTGAACACCGGGGAGCTGTTTTTT
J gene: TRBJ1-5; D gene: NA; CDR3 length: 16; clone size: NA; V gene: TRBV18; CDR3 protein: CASSPLGGGLNQPQHF; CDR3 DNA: TGTGCCAGCTCACCCCTCGGGGGGGGGCTCAATCAGCCCCAGCATTTT
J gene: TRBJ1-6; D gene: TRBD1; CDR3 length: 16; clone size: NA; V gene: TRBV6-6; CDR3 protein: CASSRGTGAENSPLHF; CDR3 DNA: TGTGCCAGCAGTCGAGGAACAGGGGCGGAGAATTCACCCCTCCACTTT
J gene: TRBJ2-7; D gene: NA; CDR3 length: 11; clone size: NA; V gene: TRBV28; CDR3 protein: CASSLSDEQYF; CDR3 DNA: TGTGCCAGCAGTTTATCAGACGAGCAGTACTTC
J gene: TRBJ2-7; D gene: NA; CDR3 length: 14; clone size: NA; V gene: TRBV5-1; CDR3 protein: CASSLDRSMREQYF; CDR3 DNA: TGCGCCAGCAGCTTAGACAGGTCAATGAGGGAGCAGTACTTC
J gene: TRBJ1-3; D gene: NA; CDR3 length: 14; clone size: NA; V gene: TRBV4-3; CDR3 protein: CASSLTGRGNTIYF; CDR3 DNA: TGCGCCAGCAGCCTAACAGGGCGAGGAAACACCATATATTTT
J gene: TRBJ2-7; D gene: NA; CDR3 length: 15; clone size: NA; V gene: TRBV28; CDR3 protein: CASSPLRVRSGEQYF; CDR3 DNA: TGTGCCAGCAGTCCCCTCAGGGTTCGTTCGGGCGAGCAGTACTTC
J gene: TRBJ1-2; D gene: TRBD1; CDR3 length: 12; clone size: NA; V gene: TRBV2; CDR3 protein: CATEDRVNGYTF; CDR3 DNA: TGTGCCACCGAGGACAGGGTCAATGGCTACACCTTC
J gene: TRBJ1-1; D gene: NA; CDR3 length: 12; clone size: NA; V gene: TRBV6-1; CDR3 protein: CASSEAGGLAFF; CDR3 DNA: TGTGCCAGCAGTGAAGCGGGGGGTTTGGCTTTCTTT
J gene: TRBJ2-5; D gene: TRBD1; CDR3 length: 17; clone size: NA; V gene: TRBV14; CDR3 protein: CASSPLARGQLQETQYF; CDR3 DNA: TGTGCCAGCAGCCCCTTAGCTAGGGGACAGTTACAAGAGACCCAGTACTTC
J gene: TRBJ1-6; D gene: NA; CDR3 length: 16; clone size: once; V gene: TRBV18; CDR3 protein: CASSLDGGSYNSPLHF; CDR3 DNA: TGTGCCAGCTCACTGGACGGGGGATCCTATAATTCACCCCTCCACTTT
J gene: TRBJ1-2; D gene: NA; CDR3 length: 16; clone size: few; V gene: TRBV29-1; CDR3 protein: CSVGRGGAFTDYGYTF; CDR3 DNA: TGCAGCGTTGGAAGGGGGGGCGCGTTTACAGACTATGGCTACACCTTC
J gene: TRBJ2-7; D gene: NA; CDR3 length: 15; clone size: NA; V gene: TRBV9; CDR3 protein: CASSVDPDPSGEQYF; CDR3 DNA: TGTGCCAGCAGCGTAGACCCAGACCCCTCGGGTGAGCAGTACTTC
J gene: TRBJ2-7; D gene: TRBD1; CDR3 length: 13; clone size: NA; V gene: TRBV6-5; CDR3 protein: CASRADRSYEQYF; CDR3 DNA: TGTGCCAGCAGAGCGGACAGGTCCTACGAGCAGTACTTC
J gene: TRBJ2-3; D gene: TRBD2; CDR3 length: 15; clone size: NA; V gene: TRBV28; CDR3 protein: CASSFPGGRTDTQYF; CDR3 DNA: TGTGCCAGCAGTTTCCCGGGGGGGCGCACAGATACGCAGTATTTT
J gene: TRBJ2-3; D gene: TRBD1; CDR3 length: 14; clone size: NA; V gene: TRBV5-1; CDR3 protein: CASSLAGGTDTQYF; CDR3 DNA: TGCGCCAGCAGCCTAGCAGGGGGAACAGATACGCAGTATTTT
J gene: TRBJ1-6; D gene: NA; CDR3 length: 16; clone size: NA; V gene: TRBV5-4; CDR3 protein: CASSLAGRSYNSPLHF; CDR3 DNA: TGTGCCAGCAGCTTGGCAGGGCGCTCCTATAATTCACCCCTCCACTTT
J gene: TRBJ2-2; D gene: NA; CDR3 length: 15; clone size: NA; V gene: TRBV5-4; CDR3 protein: CASSLDTRRNGELFF; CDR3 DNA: TGTGCCAGCAGCCTGGACACTAGGCGTAACGGGGAGCTGTTTTTT
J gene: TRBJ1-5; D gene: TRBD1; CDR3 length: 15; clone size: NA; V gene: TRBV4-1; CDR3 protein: CASSTHGQGNQPQHF; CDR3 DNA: TGCGCCAGCAGCACCCATGGACAGGGGAATCAGCCCCAGCATTTT
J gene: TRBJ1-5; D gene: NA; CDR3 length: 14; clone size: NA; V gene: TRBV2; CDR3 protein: CASTLRDTRQPQHF; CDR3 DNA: TGTGCCAGCACCCTCCGGGACACACGACAGCCCCAGCATTTT
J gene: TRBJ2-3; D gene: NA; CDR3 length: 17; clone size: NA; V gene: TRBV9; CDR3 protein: CASSPRGTGANTDTQYF; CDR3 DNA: TGTGCCAGCAGCCCGCGGGGCACGGGAGCCAACACAGATACGCAGTATTTT
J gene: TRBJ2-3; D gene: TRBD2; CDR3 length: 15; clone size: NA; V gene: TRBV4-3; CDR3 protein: CASSFRGDGADTQYF; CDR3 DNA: TGCGCCAGCAGCTTCCGGGGGGATGGAGCAGATACGCAGTATTTT
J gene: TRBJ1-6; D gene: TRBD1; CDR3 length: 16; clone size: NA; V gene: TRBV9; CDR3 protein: CASSVDLGTGGSPLHF; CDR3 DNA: TGTGCCAGCAGCGTAGATCTAGGGACAGGGGGTTCACCCCTCCACTTT
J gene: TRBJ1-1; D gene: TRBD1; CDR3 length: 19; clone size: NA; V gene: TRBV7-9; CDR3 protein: CASSLRIGQEPKLNTEAFF; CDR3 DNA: TGTGCCAGCAGCTTAAGGATAGGACAGGAGCCAAAATTGAACACTGAAGCTTTCTTT
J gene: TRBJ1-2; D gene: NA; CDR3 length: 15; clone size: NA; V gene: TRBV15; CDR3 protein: CATSGEEQDLYGYTF; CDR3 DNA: TGTGCCACCAGCGGAGAGGAACAGGACCTCTATGGCTACACCTTC
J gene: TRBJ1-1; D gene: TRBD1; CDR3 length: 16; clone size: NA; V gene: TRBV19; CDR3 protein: CASTRPQGARNTEAFF; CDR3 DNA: TGTGCCAGCACCCGTCCACAGGGGGCGAGAAACACTGAAGCTTTCTTT
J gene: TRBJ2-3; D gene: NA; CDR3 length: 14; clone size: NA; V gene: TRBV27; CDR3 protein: CASRLPSSTDTQYF; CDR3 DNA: TGTGCCAGCCGGTTGCCATCTAGCACAGATACGCAGTATTTT
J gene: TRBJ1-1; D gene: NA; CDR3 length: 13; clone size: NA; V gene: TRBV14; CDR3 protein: CASSQEDTGRAFF; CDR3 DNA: TGTGCCAGCAGCCAAGAAGACACAGGGAGAGCTTTCTTT
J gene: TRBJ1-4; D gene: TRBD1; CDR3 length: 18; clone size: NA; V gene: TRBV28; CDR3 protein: CASSRGRGTGGAGEKLFF; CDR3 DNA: TGTGCCAGCAGCCGTGGGAGAGGGACAGGGGGCGCAGGAGAAAAACTGTTTTTT
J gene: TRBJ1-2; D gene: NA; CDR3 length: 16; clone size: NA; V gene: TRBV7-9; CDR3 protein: CASSPGARRAERSYTF; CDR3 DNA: TGTGCCAGCAGTCCTGGGGCGCGAAGAGCAGAGAGGAGCTACACCTTC
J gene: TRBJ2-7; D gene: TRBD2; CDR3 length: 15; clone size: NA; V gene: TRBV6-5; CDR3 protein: CASSQIQRGPYEQYF; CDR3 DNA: TGTGCCAGCAGCCAAATCCAGCGGGGTCCCTACGAGCAGTACTTC
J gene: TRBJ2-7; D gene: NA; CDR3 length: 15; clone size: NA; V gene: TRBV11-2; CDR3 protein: CASSYQGPGVYEQYF; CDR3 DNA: TGTGCCAGCAGTTACCAGGGGCCTGGGGTCTACGAGCAGTACTTC
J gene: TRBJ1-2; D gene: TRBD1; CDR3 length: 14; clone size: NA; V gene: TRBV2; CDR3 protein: CASDLTGGYYGYTF; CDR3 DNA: TGTGCCAGCGATCTGACAGGGGGGTACTATGGCTACACCTTC
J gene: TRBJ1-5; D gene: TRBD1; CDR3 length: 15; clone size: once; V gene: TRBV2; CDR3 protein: CASTLLTGGGQPQHF; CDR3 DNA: TGTGCCAGCACCTTACTGACAGGGGGCGGTCAGCCCCAGCATTTT
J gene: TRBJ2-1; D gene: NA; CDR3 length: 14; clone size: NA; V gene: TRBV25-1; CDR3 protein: CASSVPMQGNEQFF; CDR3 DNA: TGTGCCAGCAGTGTCCCCATGCAGGGAAATGAGCAGTTCTTC
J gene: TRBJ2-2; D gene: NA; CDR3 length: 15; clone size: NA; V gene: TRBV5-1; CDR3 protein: CASSLKASEVGELFF; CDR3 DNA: TGCGCCAGCAGCTTGAAGGCGAGTGAGGTCGGGGAGCTGTTTTTT
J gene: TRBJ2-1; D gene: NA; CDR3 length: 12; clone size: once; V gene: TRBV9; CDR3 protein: CASSSPSMKQFF; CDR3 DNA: TGTGCCAGCAGCTCACCTAGCATGAAGCAGTTCTTC
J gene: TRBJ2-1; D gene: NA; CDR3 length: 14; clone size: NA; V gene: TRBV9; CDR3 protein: CASSVELVYNEQFF; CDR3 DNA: TGTGCCAGCAGCGTAGAACTAGTTTACAATGAGCAGTTCTTC
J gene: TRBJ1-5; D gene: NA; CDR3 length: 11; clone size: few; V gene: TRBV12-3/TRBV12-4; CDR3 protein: CASGGIQPQHF; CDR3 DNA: TGTGCCAGCGGAGGGATTCAGCCCCAGCATTTT
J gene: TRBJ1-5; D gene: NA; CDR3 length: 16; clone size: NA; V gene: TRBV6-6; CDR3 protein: CASSYSGGYSNQPQHF; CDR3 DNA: TGTGCCAGCAGTTACTCGGGGGGATATAGCAATCAGCCCCAGCATTTT